A single T cell receptor (beta chain) is shown here with its context. Its antigen is not identified. Each CDR3 protein gets one entry after TCRdb re-called the reads with MiXCR. The table has approximately 600,000 distinct CDR3 sequences, around two fifths seen once; the top ten hold roughly 50%. This CDR3 contains 15 residues. Germline V gene sequence: CDR1 SGHNT, CDR2 YYREEE (reference sequence). Germline trimming cut 4 bases from V and 2 bases from J; bases unmatched to any gene: 7. The entry originates in a study of T cell repertoires in cytomegalovirus infection. The sequencing used cultured PBMCs, collected from culture after CMV antigen stimulation. This chain uses TRBV5-4 with TRBJ2-7; 9 bases map to TRBD2. The receptor comes from a human donor in good health (CMV status not recorded). Some clones in this sample may be carry-over from other donors' samples. The CDR3 sequence: CASSTFSGSPYEQYF. In DNA, the CDR3 is TGTGCCAGCAGCACGTTTAGCGGGAGCCCCTACGAGCAGTACTTC.